This record covers a single TCR beta chain. Its target is unknown. The entry originates in a study of T cell responses to AZD1222 COVID-19 vaccine. Study-level findings and limits: Regions 160-218 and 743-854 held dominance among vaccine-associated CD4 TCRs, which spanned spike. At baseline, just a handful of AZD1222 recipients tested seropositive. After two AZD1222 doses, spike-specific TCR breadth and depth rose versus day 0.

Profiling relied on immunoSEQ multiplex PCR, and the TCRdb table lists in-frame clones only, not all of them. The table lists about 90,000 clones, around 84% of them singletons, with 4.5% to 5% in the top ten. Germline assignment: CDR1 LNHDA and CDR2 SQIVND (reference sequence). V shed 3 bases and J shed 0 bases, with 20 bases lying between them. The CDR3 runs to 18 residues. The specimen was peripheral blood, collected 28 days after the second AZD1222 dose. The rearrangement joins TRBV19 to TRBJ2-5, with D maybe TRBD1 (6 bases). This clonotype was sampled from an adult who received the AZD1222 COVID-19 vaccine. CDR3 residues: CASSIVGTRNWYQETQYF. The DNA for the CDR3 is TGTGCCAGTAGTATCGTTGGGACAAGGAATTGGTACCAAGAGACCCAGTACTTC.